This TCR beta chain is drawn from a study of cytomegalovirus exposure and HLA in healthy donors. CDR3 size: 16 residues. Per germline, CDR1 SGHAT and CDR2 FQNNGV. Trimming removed 4 bases from V and 6 bases from J; junction bases left unmatched: 13. Findings and caveats of the study: Listed as cytomegalovirus-associated were approximately 160 TCR beta chains. Relative to equally common others, HLA-associated TCR beta chains showed greater clonal expansion in a later analysis.

As to this clone: Its antigen is undetermined.

With 60 Vbeta and 13 Jbeta primers, the PCR was carried out. Per the study methods: In a later analysis, the count reached 75 million to 90 million unique TCR beta chains, with about 10 million shared. Sequenced by immunoSEQ multiplex PCR; TCRdb stores in-frame clones only, minus some. D and trimming come from the DNA, and the V and J calls and clone size come from that table. The sample consists of approximately 190,000 clones, 81% of them appearing once. The J gene is TRBJ2-5, the V gene TRBV11-2; 8 bases fit TRBD1. The receptor was isolated from a man aged 45-60 years in good health and CMV-seronegative. The sample comprised PBMCs. The CDR3 spells CASSSLRQGNVKTQYF. In DNA form, the CDR3 reads TGTGCCAGCAGCTCCCTACGACAGGGGAATGTTAAGACCCAGTACTTC.